The rows below give T cell receptor beta chains drawn from one sample of a study of blood T cell repertoires in COVID-19. Data came from immunoSEQ multiplex PCR; TCRdb stores just in-frame clones and leaves some out. The sample carries 200,000 to 250,000 clones, about nine tenths recorded once. Sequenced input: PBMCs or T cells enriched from blood (not recorded which). The receptors were gathered from a man between 18 and 29 years old with acute COVID-19. The CDR3 runs from the conserved cysteine through the conserved F or W. A D gene is named only where the DNA matches it firmly. The size of a clone is reported for some rows only, either as once, few or many, or as a class for expanded clones.

D,size,J,V,CDR3,DNA
NA,NA,TRBJ1-5,TRBV19,CASSFFLGGNSNQPQHF,TGTGCCAGTAGTTTCTTCCTTGGGGGGAATAGCAATCAGCCCCAGCATTTT
TRBD1,NA,TRBJ1-5,TRBV18,CASSPTGTGAMIENQPQHF,TGTGCCAGCTCACCCACAGGCACAGGGGCTATGATCGAGAATCAGCCCCAGCATTTT
NA,NA,TRBJ2-3,TRBV27,CASSSDPPSVGTDTQYF,TGTGCCAGCAGTTCCGACCCTCCTAGCGTGGGCACAGATACGCAGTATTTT
NA,NA,TRBJ2-3,TRBV28,CASGWGGSTDTQYF,TGTGCCAGCGGTTGGGGAGGTAGCACAGATACGCAGTATTTT
NA,NA,TRBJ2-2,TRBV19,CASTGTAGTGELFF,TGTGCCAGTACCGGGACAGCGGGCACCGGGGAGCTGTTTTTT
TRBD1,NA,TRBJ1-3,TRBV10-3,CAITARGQGSGNTIYF,TGTGCCATCACTGCGCGGGGACAGGGAAGTGGAAACACCATATATTTT
TRBD2,NA,TRBJ2-1,TRBV10-1,CASSESLAETPSGPYNEQFF,TGCGCCAGCAGTGAGTCGCTAGCGGAGACCCCCTCGGGACCCTACAATGAGCAGTTCTTC
NA,few,TRBJ2-2,TRBV19,CASSPPRPRGTGELFF,TGTGCCAGTAGTCCCCCCAGGCCACGGGGCACCGGGGAGCTGTTTTTT
NA,NA,TRBJ1-2,TRBV30,CAWSVAMGVRGYTF,TGTGCCTGGAGTGTAGCTATGGGCGTGAGAGGCTACACCTTC
NA,many,TRBJ2-7,TRBV5-1,CASSETGSFYEQYF,TGCGCCAGCAGCGAGACGGGATCGTTCTACGAGCAGTACTTC
TRBD1,NA,TRBJ2-1,TRBV9,CASSPDRGRNNEQFF,TGTGCCAGCAGCCCAGACAGGGGGAGGAACAATGAGCAGTTCTTC
NA,NA,TRBJ1-3,TRBV30,CAWSVSGTGNTIYF,TGTGCCTGGAGTGTATCAGGGACTGGAAACACCATATATTTT
NA,NA,TRBJ1-3,TRBV18,CASSLRESSGNTIYF,TGTGCCAGCTCACTCCGGGAGAGCTCTGGAAACACCATATATTTT
TRBD2,NA,TRBJ2-7,TRBV29-1,CSVVGTSGKVVYEQYF,TGCAGCGTGGTCGGGACTAGCGGGAAGGTGGTATACGAGCAGTACTTC
TRBD1,NA,TRBJ1-1,TRBV11-1,CASRDRGRSDTEAFF,TGTGCCAGCAGGGACAGGGGGCGGTCGGACACTGAAGCTTTCTTT
TRBD2,NA,TRBJ2-1,TRBV27,CASTPGTSGYNEQFF,TGTGCCAGCACCCCCGGGACTAGCGGCTACAATGAGCAGTTCTTC
TRBD1,NA,TRBJ2-7,TRBV6-2/TRBV6-3,CASSWTGISYEQYF,TGTGCCAGCAGTTGGACAGGGATCTCCTACGAGCAGTACTTC
TRBD1,NA,TRBJ1-2,TRBV9,CASSVEGQGLPTYGYTF,TGTGCCAGCAGCGTAGAGGGACAGGGGCTCCCCACCTATGGCTACACCTTC
TRBD1,NA,TRBJ1-5,TRBV4-1,CASSQNRGHYPPQHF,TGCGCCAGCAGCCAAAACAGGGGCCATTATCCCCCCCAGCATTTT
TRBD1,NA,TRBJ1-2,TRBV28,CASREGQGAYGYTF,TGTGCCAGCAGGGAAGGACAGGGAGCCTATGGCTACACCTTC
NA,few,TRBJ1-2,TRBV4-3,CASSQDYTGHGYTF,TGCGCCAGCAGCCAAGATTACACAGGGCATGGCTACACCTTC
NA,NA,TRBJ2-3,TRBV14,CASSQGDSGVTDTQYF,TGTGCCAGCAGCCAAGGGGATAGCGGAGTGACAGATACGCAGTATTTT
NA,NA,TRBJ2-6,TRBV5-1,CASTSIGAGANVLTF,TGCGCCAGCACGTCCATCGGTGCTGGGGCCAACGTCCTGACTTTC
NA,few,TRBJ1-1,TRBV9,CASSVAGWTEAFF,TGTGCCAGCAGCGTAGCAGGGTGGACTGAAGCTTTCTTT
NA,NA,TRBJ2-3,TRBV4-1,CASSQQGGIGDTQYF,TGCGCCAGCAGCCAACAGGGCGGGATTGGGGATACGCAGTATTTT
NA,NA,TRBJ1-6,TRBV7-9,CASSYAAQVDGSPLHF,TGTGCCAGCAGCTATGCCGCACAGGTGGATGGGTCACCCCTCCACTTT
NA,NA,TRBJ1-1,TRBV21-1,CASRERDILCTEAFF,TGTGCCAGCAGAGAGAGGGACATCCTATGCACTGAAGCTTTCTTT
NA,once,TRBJ1-5,TRBV27,CASREFSGNQPQHF,TGTGCCAGCAGGGAATTTTCGGGGAATCAGCCCCAGCATTTT
TRBD2,once,TRBJ2-3,TRBV3-1/TRBV3-2,CARYTNWTSGFKGTHTDTQYF,TGTGCCAGATACACTAACTGGACTAGCGGGTTTAAGGGCACACACACAGATACGCAGTATTTT
TRBD2,once,TRBJ2-1,TRBV27,CASSLSGTSGGGQFF,TGTGCCAGCAGTTTATCGGGAACTAGCGGTGGAGGGCAGTTCTTC
NA,NA,TRBJ1-5,TRBV2,CASSEGQGSNQPQHF,TGTGCCAGCAGTGAGGGCCAGGGGAGCAATCAGCCCCAGCATTTT
NA,NA,TRBJ1-2,TRBV7-2,CASSLNRDTDGYTF,TGTGCCAGCAGCTTAAACAGGGATACGGATGGCTACACCTTC
NA,NA,TRBJ2-2,TRBV28,CASSRLDTGELFF,TGTGCCAGCAGTAGACTTGACACCGGGGAGCTGTTTTTT
NA,NA,TRBJ2-1,TRBV10-2,CASRSRDKQFF,TGCGCCAGCAGAAGCCGGGACAAGCAGTTCTTC
TRBD1,NA,TRBJ1-2,TRBV25-1,CASSDSGQGSLWNYGYTF,TGTGCCAGCAGTGATTCCGGACAGGGGAGTTTGTGGAACTATGGCTACACCTTC
TRBD1,once,TRBJ2-7,TRBV28,CASTPSGTGIHEQYF,TGTGCCAGCACCCCCAGCGGGACAGGGATCCACGAGCAGTACTTC
NA,NA,TRBJ1-6,TRBV5-5,CASSVPGAYNSPLHF,TGTGCCAGCAGCGTCCCAGGGGCCTATAATTCACCCCTCCACTTT
NA,NA,TRBJ1-5,TRBV7-9,CASSSGGNQPQHF,TGTGCCAGCAGCTCGGGGGGGAATCAGCCCCAGCATTTT
NA,NA,TRBJ2-3,TRBV10-3,CAISLTSGLGTDTQYF,TGTGCCATCAGCCTCACAAGCGGGTTGGGCACAGATACGCAGTATTTT
TRBD1,few,TRBJ2-7,TRBV7-9,CASSSGQGTSYEQYF,TGTGCCAGCAGCTCTGGACAGGGGACCTCCTACGAGCAGTACTTC
NA,NA,TRBJ2-2,TRBV24-1,CATSDYDYLLNTGELFF,TGTGCCACCAGTGATTACGACTACCTATTAAACACCGGGGAGCTGTTTTTT
NA,NA,TRBJ2-2,TRBV19,CASSNRGYGGELFF,TGTGCCAGTAGTAATCGGGGGTATGGCGGGGAGCTGTTTTTT
NA,NA,TRBJ2-1,TRBV30,CAWSTSSYNEQFF,TGTGCCTGGAGTACAAGCTCCTACAATGAGCAGTTCTTC
TRBD1,NA,TRBJ2-7,TRBV6-5,CASSYSGTGIYEQYF,TGTGCCAGCAGTTACTCCGGGACAGGCATATACGAGCAGTACTTC
NA,NA,TRBJ2-1,TRBV5-1,CASSLEQELPYNEQFF,TGCGCCAGCAGCTTGGAACAGGAACTTCCCTACAATGAGCAGTTCTTC
TRBD1,NA,TRBJ1-1,TRBV27,CASSKRTGWSTEAFF,TGTGCCAGCAGTAAAAGGACAGGGTGGAGCACTGAAGCTTTCTTT
NA,NA,TRBJ2-1,TRBV7-9,CASSLEVSSYNEQFF,TGTGCCAGCAGCTTAGAAGTCAGCTCCTACAATGAGCAGTTCTTC
NA,NA,TRBJ1-1,TRBV19,CASSPWTENTEAFF,TGTGCCAGTAGTCCCTGGACAGAGAACACTGAAGCTTTCTTT
TRBD2,NA,TRBJ2-5,TRBV24-1,CATSVASGRGRETQYF,TGTGCCACCAGTGTGGCTAGCGGGAGAGGTAGAGAGACCCAGTACTTC
TRBD1,NA,TRBJ1-2,TRBV30,CAWTPGGYYGYTF,TGTGCCTGGACTCCAGGGGGCTACTATGGCTACACCTTC
TRBD1,NA,TRBJ1-1,TRBV28,CASRRLQGADTEAFF,TGTGCCAGCAGACGACTACAGGGGGCGGACACTGAAGCTTTCTTT
NA,NA,TRBJ2-2,TRBV28,CASKVREPTGELFF,TGTGCCAGCAAAGTCCGGGAACCCACCGGGGAGCTGTTTTTT
TRBD1,NA,TRBJ2-7,TRBV27,CASSLFSVGDRGSHEQYF,TGTGCCAGCAGTTTATTCTCGGTGGGGGACAGGGGGAGCCACGAGCAGTACTTC
NA,once,TRBJ1-2,TRBV19,CASTTQVQASGYTF,TGTGCCAGCACTACACAGGTTCAAGCTTCTGGCTACACCTTC
TRBD2,once,TRBJ2-7,TRBV3-1/TRBV3-2,CASSQRQGGPYEQYF,TGTGCCAGCAGCCAAAGGCAGGGAGGGCCCTACGAGCAGTACTTC